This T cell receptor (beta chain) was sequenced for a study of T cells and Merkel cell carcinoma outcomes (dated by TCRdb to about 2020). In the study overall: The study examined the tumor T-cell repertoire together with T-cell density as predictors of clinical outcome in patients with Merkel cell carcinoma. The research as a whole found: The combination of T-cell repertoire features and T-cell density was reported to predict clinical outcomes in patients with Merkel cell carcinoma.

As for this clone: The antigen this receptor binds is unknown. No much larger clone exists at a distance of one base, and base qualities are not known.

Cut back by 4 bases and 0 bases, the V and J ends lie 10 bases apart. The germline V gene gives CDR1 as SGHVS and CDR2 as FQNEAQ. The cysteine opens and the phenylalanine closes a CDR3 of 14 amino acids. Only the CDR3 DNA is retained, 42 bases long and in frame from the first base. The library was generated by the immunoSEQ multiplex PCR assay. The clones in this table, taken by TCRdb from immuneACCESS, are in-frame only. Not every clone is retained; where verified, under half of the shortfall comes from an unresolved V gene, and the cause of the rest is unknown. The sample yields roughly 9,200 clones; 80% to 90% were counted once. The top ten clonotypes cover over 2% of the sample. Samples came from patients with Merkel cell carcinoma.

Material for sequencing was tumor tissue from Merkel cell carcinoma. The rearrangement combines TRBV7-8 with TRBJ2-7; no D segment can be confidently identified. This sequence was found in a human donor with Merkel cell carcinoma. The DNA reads TGTGCCAGCAGCTATAGACGGAACTCCTACGAGCAGTACTTC. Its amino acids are CASSYRRNSYEQYF.